This T cell receptor beta chain comes out of a study of T-cell memory formation after mild COVID-19. Constant-segment primers served in 5'RACE that generated TCR alpha and TCR beta cDNA libraries bearing sample barcodes and UMIs. MiXCR was run by TCRdb on the 5' RACE reads, yielding one entry per CDR3 protein. The sample yields hundreds of thousands of distinct CDR3 sequences, roughly 20% seen once. Between the trimmed V and J ends, which lost 6 bases and 9 bases, there was a span of 11 bases. Germline CDR1 and CDR2: SNHLY and FYNNEI. There are 11 residues in the CDR3. The TCR sequence derives from an adult woman who had mild COVID-19 (a few samples of this study predate the infection). Cell type and time point are not known. V gene TRBV2 combines with J gene TRBJ2-5, with a weak D call TRBD2 (5 bases). The sample comprised PBMCs or a T cell subset sorted from them (not recorded which). The CDR3 protein is CASSTIGAQYF. In nucleotides, the CDR3 is TGTGCCAGCAGCACCATCGGGGCCCAGTACTTC.